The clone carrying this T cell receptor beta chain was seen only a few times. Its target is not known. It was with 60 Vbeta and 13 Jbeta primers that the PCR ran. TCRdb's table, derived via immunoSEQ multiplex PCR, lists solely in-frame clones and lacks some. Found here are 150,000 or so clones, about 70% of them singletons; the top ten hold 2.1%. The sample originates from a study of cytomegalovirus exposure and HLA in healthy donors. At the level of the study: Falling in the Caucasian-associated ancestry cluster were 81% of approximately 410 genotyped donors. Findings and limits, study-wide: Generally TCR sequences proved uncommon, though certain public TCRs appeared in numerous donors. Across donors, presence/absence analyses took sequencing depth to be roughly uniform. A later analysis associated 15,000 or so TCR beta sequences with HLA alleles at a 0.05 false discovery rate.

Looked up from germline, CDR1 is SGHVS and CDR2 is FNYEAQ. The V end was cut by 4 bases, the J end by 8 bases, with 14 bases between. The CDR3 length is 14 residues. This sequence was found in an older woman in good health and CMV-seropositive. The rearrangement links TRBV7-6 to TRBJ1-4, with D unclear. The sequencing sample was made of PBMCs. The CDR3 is CASSSWGGREKLFF. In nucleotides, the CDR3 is TGTGCCAGCAGCTCCTGGGGAGGGAGGGAAAAACTGTTTTTT. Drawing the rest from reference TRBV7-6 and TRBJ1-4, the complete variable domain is GAGVSQSPRYKVTKRGQDVALRCDPISGHVSLYWYRQALGQGPEFLTYFNYEAQQDKSGLPNDRFSAERPEGSISTLTIQRTEQRDSAMYRCASSSWGGREKLFFGSGTQLSVL.